The clone carrying this TCR beta chain came up a few times. Its matching antigen is unknown. Both 60 Vbeta primers and 13 Jbeta primers went into the PCR. Clones were read by immunoSEQ multiplex PCR, and TCRdb kept only the in-frame ones, dropping some. Of around 300,000 clones in the sample, just over 70% were seen once. This sample was included in a study of cytomegalovirus exposure and HLA in healthy donors. Findings of the study overall: Excluded were some V segments that proved indistinguishable, including TRBV6-2 and TRBV6-3. Later work associated around 18,000 TCR beta sequences with HLA alleles at 0.05 false discovery rate. One later analysis reportedly identified an Asian-associated ancestry cluster that showed fewer N-insertions than the approximately 700-donor mean.

The CDR3 has 14 amino acids. V shed 6 bases, J shed 3 bases, and the junction held 5 bases outside the gene matches. CDR1 SNHLY and CDR2 FYNNEI come from the germline V gene. The J gene is TRBJ1-5, the V gene TRBV2; 7 positions agree with TRBD1. Sequencing was done on a sample of PBMCs. This sequence originates from a female donor in good health and CMV-seronegative. The CDR3 spells CASRDTGANQPQHF. CDR3 nucleotides: TGTGCCAGCAGGGACACAGGGGCCAATCAGCCCCAGCATTTT.